Below are 31 T cell receptor beta chains sequenced from a single sample in a study of a mutant IDH1 vaccine in newly diagnosed glioma (dated by TCRdb to about 2021). Libraries were made using the immunoSEQ multiplex PCR assay. TCRdb took over this immuneACCESS table, retaining in-frame rearrangements with V and J assigned. Such tables are incomplete; in checked studies, under half of the missing clones stem from an unresolved V gene, and the remainder is unexplained. In all, the sample holds around 50,000 clones, and 80% to 90% of those were seen once. 4.6% of the sample lies in the top ten. The antigens of these receptors remain unknown. This specimen's time point label, interpreted: week 5, during vaccination. A 20-mer mutant IDH1 peptide at 300 micrograms in Montanide made up each vaccine dose, which was injected subcutaneously together with topical imiquimod. Source: PBMCs, taken from a glioma patient whose treatment included an IDH1 peptide vaccine. These receptors were taken from a woman aged 40 to 50 with glioma.

V and J are TRBV5-1 and TRBJ2-1, with D unclear. In germline, CDR1 is SGHRS, CDR2 YFSETQ. The V and J ends lost 4 bases and 2 bases respectively, with 10 bases between them. The CDR3 spans 14 residues. The CDR3 nucleotides are TGCGCCAGCAGCGGCGGACCGACCTACAATGAGCAGTTCTTC. Amino acid sequence: CASSGGPTYNEQFF.

This chain links TRBV9 with TRBJ2-2; 11 bases fit TRBD2. Looked up from germline, CDR1 is SGDLS and CDR2 is YYNGEE. The CDR3 consists of 16 residues. V lost 3 bases and J lost 4; bases outside the gene matches: 5. CDR3 bases: TGTGCCAGCAGCGCCGGGACTAGCGGAAGCACCGGGGAGCTGTTTTTT. Its translation: CASSAGTSGSTGELFF.

The V gene is TRBV18, the J gene TRBJ1-1, with 7 bases matching TRBD1. The germline gives CDR1 KGHSH, CDR2 LQKENI. V shed 3 bases, J shed 4 bases, and the junction held 5 bases outside the gene matches. The CDR3 runs 14 residues. The CDR3: CASSPQTGSTEAFF. The CDR3 region has the DNA TGTGCCAGCTCACCCCAGACAGGGAGCACTGAAGCTTTCTTT.

This CDR3 is CASSGGGSSSYEQYF. The CDR3 DNA is TGTGCCAGCAGTGGTGGTGGGTCTTCCTCCTACGAGCAGTACTTC. The rearrangement joins TRBV2 to TRBJ2-7; D unclear. CDR1 is SNHLY, CDR2 FYNNEI, per germline. The length of the CDR3 is 15 residues. Trimming removed 4 bases at V and 0 bases at J, with 13 bases between.

The chain has TRBV11-2 and TRBJ2-5; 12 nucleotides match TRBD2. This CDR3 spans 17 amino acids. CDR1 and CDR2 from the germline V gene are SGHAT and FQNNGV. The J segment lost 5 bases and the V segment lost 0 bases, leaving 7 bases of the junction unmatched. The CDR3 loop is CASSLETSGGPRETQYF. DNA for the CDR3: TGTGCCAGCAGCTTAGAAACTAGCGGGGGGCCACGGGAGACCCAGTACTTC.

This chain uses TRBV5-4 with TRBJ2-5, with TRBD1 matching 11 bases. Germline lookup yields CDR1 SGHNT and CDR2 YYREEE (reference sequence). The length of the CDR3 is 16 residues. With V trimmed by 4 bases and J by 4 bases, 9 bases remained unmatched. The CDR3 DNA reads as TGTGCCAGCAGCCCCCGCGGGGACAGGGGGGGAGAGACCCAGTACTTC. Translating it yields CASSPRGDRGGETQYF.

The chain uses TRBV7-2 and TRBJ2-5, with 7 positions matching TRBD1. Germline CDR1 is SGHTA and CDR2 is FQGNSA. The CDR3 is 13 amino acids. Trimming at V came to 6 bases and at J to 5 bases, leaving 6 bases not matched to a gene. CDR3 residues: CASRWTGWETQYF. The CDR3 DNA follows: TGTGCCAGCAGGTGGACAGGTTGGGAGACCCAGTACTTC.

Here the CDR3 reads CASRSYGTPSYNEQFF. CDR3 nucleotide sequence: TGCGCCAGCAGGAGTTACGGGACTCCCTCCTACAATGAGCAGTTCTTC. The chain links TRBV5-1 to TRBJ2-1; D possibly corresponds to TRBD2 (6 bases). V dropped 5 bases and J dropped 0 bases, with 15 bases sitting between them. CDR3 length equals 16 residues. The V gene's germline CDR1 is SGHRS and CDR2 YFSETQ. Combining the CDR3 with reference TRBV5-1 and TRBJ2-1 gives the whole variable domain KAGVTQTPRYLIKTRGQQVTLSCSPISGHRSVSWYQQTPGQGLQFLFEYFSETQRNKGNFPGRFSGRQFSNSRSEMNVSTLELGDSALYLCASRSYGTPSYNEQFFGPGTRLTVL.

This clone occurred a few times. The V call is TRBV29-1, the J call TRBJ2-3; TRBD2 aligns across 11 bases. Per germline, CDR1 SQVTM and CDR2 ANQGSEA. This CDR3 spans 14 amino acids. The trim removed 7 bases at V and 1 base at J, leaving 4 bases unmatched. For the CDR3, the DNA is TGCAGCGCCCCGACTAGCGGGGGCACAGATACGCAGTATTTT. Translating it yields CSAPTSGGTDTQYF.

The chain uses TRBV2 and TRBJ2-1; possible D gene TRBD2, 5 bases. Per the germline V gene, CDR1 is SNHLY and CDR2 is FYNNEI. This CDR3 region has 17 residues. Trimming stripped 7 bases from V and 0 bases from J, with 19 bases between. The CDR3 reads CASTDLLWSGSYNEQFF. The CDR3 region has the DNA TGTGCCAGCACGGATCTCCTTTGGAGCGGCTCCTACAATGAGCAGTTCTTC.

The chain carries TRBV9 and TRBJ2-7, with D perhaps TRBD1 or TRBD2 (5 bases each). The CDR3 is 18 amino acids. Trimming stripped 0 bases from V and 6 bases from J, with 25 bases between. Looked up from germline, CDR1 is SGDLS and CDR2 is YYNGEE. This chain's CDR3 is CASSVGMGRSGKEGEQYF. CDR3 nucleotides: TGTGCCAGCAGCGTAGGGATGGGACGCTCAGGGAAAGAAGGCGAGCAGTACTTC.

V is TRBV15 and J is TRBJ1-6; D is perhaps TRBD1 (6 bases). V lost 0 bases and J lost 10, with 19 bases in between. The length of the CDR3 is 17 residues. Germline-derived CDR1 and CDR2 are LNHNV and YYDKDF (reference sequence). DNA of the CDR3: TGTGCCACCAGCAGAGATTCGGCAGGGGACTCCACATCACCCCTCCACTTT. It specifies CATSRDSAGDSTSPLHF.

This clone was picked up a small number of times. This chain connects TRBV19 to TRBJ1-1; D remains unclear. The CDR3 spans 14 residues. Germline-derived CDR1 and CDR2 are LNHDA and SQIVND (reference sequence). Trimming removed 4 bases from V and 5 bases from J, with 14 bases in between. The CDR3 DNA sequence: TGTGCCAGTAGTAGGACCACGAGTTGGACTGAAGCTTTCTTT. Protein product: CASSRTTSWTEAFF.

V usage is TRBV12-5 and J usage is TRBJ1-5; D remains unclear. The CDR3 has 16 amino acids. V was clipped by 0 bases and J by 4 bases, with 13 bases between them. Germline V gene sequence: CDR1 LGHNT, CDR2 FRNRAP. CDR3 sequence: CASGLVGQPQNQPQHF. CDR3 DNA sequence: TGTGCTAGTGGTTTGGTAGGGCAGCCGCAGAATCAGCCCCAGCATTTT.

The chain links TRBV27 to TRBJ1-2; D gene ambiguous. V was clipped by 6 bases and J by 7 bases, with 15 bases between them. Germline assignment: CDR1 MNHEY and CDR2 SMNVEV (reference sequence). This CDR3 comprises 13 residues. The CDR3 sequence is CASSRNEARGYTF. In DNA form, the CDR3 reads TGTGCCAGCAGCCGGAATGAGGCGCGTGGCTACACCTTC.

The genes are TRBV2 and TRBJ1-5; D is perhaps TRBD1 (6 bases). V was pared by 1 base and J by 5 bases, with 9 bases between. CDR3 size: 14 residues. Germline CDR1 is SNHLY and CDR2 is FYNNEI. CDR3 in amino acids: CASSEEQGYQPQHF. As DNA, the CDR3 is TGTGCCAGCAGTGAAGAACAGGGCTATCAGCCCCAGCATTTT.

The CDR3 nucleotides are TGTGCCAGCAGTCCCTTGGGGGTCGAAGAGCAGTTCTTC. Amino acids: CASSPLGVEEQFF. The genes are TRBV27 and TRBJ2-1, with D tentatively TRBD1 or TRBD2 (5 bases each). Per germline, CDR1 MNHEY and CDR2 SMNVEV (reference sequence). The CDR3 totals 13 residues. The germline V and J ends were trimmed by 5 bases and 10 bases, with 15 bases remaining between them.

The chain has TRBV9 and TRBJ1-1; maybe TRBD1 (6 bases). Germline V gene data show CDR1 as SGDLS and CDR2 as YYNGEE. The CDR3 extends over 16 amino acids. V lost 2 bases to trimming and J lost 5 bases, with 19 bases between them. The CDR3 sequence is CASSVREGGAGTEAFF. The CDR3 bases are TGTGCCAGCAGCGTCCGAGAGGGGGGGGCGGGTACTGAAGCTTTCTTT.

V and J are TRBV9 and TRBJ1-6, with D uncertain. Germline V CDR1 and CDR2: SGDLS, YYNGEE. Trimming pared 0 bases from V and 7 bases from J, leaving 8 bases between. The CDR3 length is 14 residues. The CDR3 sequence: CASSVGTGNSPLHF. In DNA, the CDR3 is TGTGCCAGCAGCGTAGGGACGGGCAATTCACCCCTCCACTTT. The complete variable domain, with remaining parts taken from reference TRBV9 and TRBJ1-6, reads DSGVTQTPKHLITATGQRVTLRCSPRSGDLSVYWYQQSLDQGLQFLIQYYNGEERAKGNILERFSAQQFPDLHSELNLSSLELGDSALYFCASSVGTGNSPLHFGNGTRLTVT.

The chain is built from TRBV11-1 and TRBJ2-2; no clear D. In germline, CDR1 is SGHAT, CDR2 FQDESV (reference sequence). Trimming removed 1 base from V and 4 bases from J, with 4 bases in between. There are 13 residues in the CDR3. In nucleotides, the CDR3 is TGTGCCAGCAGCTTAGTACCCACCGGGGAGCTGTTTTTT. Its translation is CASSLVPTGELFF. The full variable domain, in which reference TRBV11-1 and TRBJ2-2 provide the parts outside the CDR3, is EAEVAQSPRYKITEKSQAVAFWCDPISGHATLYWYRQILGQGPELLVQFQDESVVDDSQLPKDRFSAERLKGVDSTLKIQPAELGDSAMYLCASSLVPTGELFFGEGSRLTVL.

The chain uses TRBV2 and TRBJ2-1; D may be TRBD1 or TRBD2 (6 bases each). CDR1 is SNHLY and CDR2 is FYNNEI in the germline V gene. The CDR3 extends over 16 amino acids. Between the trimmed V and J ends, which lost 7 bases and 3 bases, there was a span of 19 bases. CDR3 residues: CASTPGDTPGYNEQFF. DNA for the CDR3: TGTGCCAGCACCCCGGGGGACACCCCGGGCTACAATGAGCAGTTCTTC.

V gene TRBV9 combines with J gene TRBJ2-7, with 7 bases matching TRBD2. Looked up from germline, CDR1 is SGDLS and CDR2 is YYNGEE. V lost 3 bases to trimming and J lost 2 bases; unmatched junction nucleotides: 2. The CDR3 is 13 amino acids. The CDR3 DNA follows: TGTGCCAGCAGCGCTGGGACTACCTACGAGCAGTACTTC. Protein product: CASSAGTTYEQYF.

The chain links TRBV7-9 to TRBJ1-1; no clear D. Germline CDR1 reads SEHNR; CDR2 reads FQNEAQ (reference sequence). The V gene lost 5 bases and the J gene lost 6 bases, with 19 bases spanning the gap. The CDR3 sequence is 15 residues long. In DNA, the CDR3 is TGTGCCAGCAGCCCGACGGCCCTAAGTGTCGCTGAAGCTTTCTTT. It translates to CASSPTALSVAEAFF.

A word on this clone: Additional DNA sequences in this sample encode the identical CDR3. The CDR3 nucleotides are TGTGCCAGCAGTGAACAGGGCAGGAATGAAAAACTGTTTTTT. Its protein product is CASSEQGRNEKLFF. This rearrangement joins TRBV6-1 to TRBJ1-4; D possibly corresponds to TRBD1 (5 bases). CDR3 length: 14 amino acids. Trimming stripped 2 bases from V and 5 bases from J, with 9 bases between. Germline CDR1 and CDR2: MNHNS and SASEGT.

The chain is built from TRBV15 and TRBJ2-7, with a possible D match to TRBD1 (6 bases). The germline V gene encodes CDR1 LNHNV and CDR2 YYDKDF (reference sequence). The CDR3 has 14 residues. V was pared by 1 base and J by 5 bases, with 12 bases between. CDR3 region: CATSRVPGEHEQYF. Here the CDR3 DNA reads TGTGCCACCAGCAGAGTTCCAGGGGAACACGAGCAGTACTTC.

The chain joins TRBV10-3 to TRBJ1-1, with D possibly being TRBD1 (5 bases). V lost 6 bases to trimming and J lost 4 bases, with 15 bases between them. Germline assignment: CDR1 ENHRY and CDR2 SYGVKD. This CDR3 has 14 residues. The CDR3 DNA reads as TGTGCCATCAGGCCGTGGGGCCCGGGCACTGAAGCTTTCTTT. It encodes CAIRPWGPGTEAFF.

The V gene is TRBV2, the J gene TRBJ1-2; D remains unclear. Germline V gene lookup returns CDR1 SNHLY and CDR2 FYNNEI. This CDR3 is 14 amino acids long. The ends were cut back, 8 bases at V and 5 bases at J, with 18 bases in the middle. The CDR3 sequence is CASGGRPAYYGYTF. The CDR3 DNA reads as TGTGCCAGCGGCGGAAGGCCTGCCTATTATGGCTACACCTTC.

The chain is built from TRBV27 and TRBJ1-5; D remains unclear. The CDR3 has 12 amino acids. With 10 bases removed from V and 6 bases from J, the gap between germline ends came to 13 bases. Germline values: CDR1 MNHEY, CDR2 SMNVEV (reference sequence). CDR3 sequence reads: CANPDPAQPQHF. Written as DNA, the CDR3 is TGTGCCAATCCTGACCCAGCTCAGCCCCAGCATTTT.

The chain has TRBV30 and TRBJ1-1; D is ambiguous. Germline CDR1 and CDR2: GTSNPN and SVGIG (reference sequence). This CDR3 is 17 amino acids long. V was pared by 0 bases and J by 1 base, with 18 bases between. The CDR3 DNA reads as TGTGCCTGGAGTGTAACATTCTGGTCCCTTGAGAACACTGAAGCTTTCTTT. This translates into CAWSVTFWSLENTEAFF.

This chain joins TRBV7-9 and TRBJ2-2; the D is unclear. Trimming shortened V by 4 bases and J by 1 base, and 10 bases separated the two germline ends. This CDR3 has 15 residues. Looked up from germline, CDR1 is SEHNR and CDR2 is FQNEAQ (reference sequence). CDR3 DNA: TGTGCCAGCAGCTGGCCAGACGGGAACACCGGGGAGCTGTTTTTT. The encoded protein is CASSWPDGNTGELFF. The whole variable domain, filled in from reference TRBV7-9 and TRBJ2-2, reads DTGVSQNPRHKITKRGQNVTFRCDPISEHNRLYWYRQTLGQGPEFLTYFQNEAQLEKSRLLSDRFSAERPKGSFSTLEIQRTEQGDSAMYLCASSWPDGNTGELFFGEGSRLTVL.

The rearrangement uses TRBV2 and TRBJ1-6; tentative D call: TRBD1 (6 bases). The V end lost 6 bases, the J end lost 10 bases, and 16 bases lay between the germline ends. Germline CDR1 SNHLY, CDR2 FYNNEI. This CDR3 spans 14 amino acids. The CDR3 here is CASRKGGGESPLHF. CDR3 DNA sequence: TGTGCCAGCAGGAAGGGGGGAGGGGAGTCACCCCTCCACTTT. Looking up the rest from reference TRBV2 and TRBJ1-6 gives the full variable domain: EPEVTQTPSHQVTQMGQEVILRCVPISNHLYFYWYRQILGQKVEFLVSFYNNEISEKSEIFDDQFSVERPDGSNFTLKIRSTKLEDSAMYFCASRKGGGESPLHFGNGTRLTVT.